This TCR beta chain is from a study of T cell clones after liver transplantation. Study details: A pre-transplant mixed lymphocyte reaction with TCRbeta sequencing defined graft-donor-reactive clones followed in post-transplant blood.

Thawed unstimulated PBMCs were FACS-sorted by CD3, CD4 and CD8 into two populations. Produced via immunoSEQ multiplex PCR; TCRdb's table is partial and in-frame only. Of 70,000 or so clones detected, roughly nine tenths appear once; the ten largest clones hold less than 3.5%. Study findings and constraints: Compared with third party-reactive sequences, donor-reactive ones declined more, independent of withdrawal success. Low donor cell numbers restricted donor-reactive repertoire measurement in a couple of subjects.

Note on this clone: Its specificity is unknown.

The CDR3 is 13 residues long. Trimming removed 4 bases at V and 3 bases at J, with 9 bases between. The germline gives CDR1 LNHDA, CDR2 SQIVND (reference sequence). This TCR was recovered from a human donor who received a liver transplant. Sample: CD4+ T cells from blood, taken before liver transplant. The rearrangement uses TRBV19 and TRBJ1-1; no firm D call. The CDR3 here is CASSRRSDTEAFF. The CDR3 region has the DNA TGTGCCAGTAGTAGGCGGTCGGACACTGAAGCTTTCTTT. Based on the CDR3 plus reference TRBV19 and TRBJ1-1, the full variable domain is DGGITQSPKYLFRKEGQNVTLSCEQNLNHDAMYWYRQDPGQGLRLIYYSQIVNDFQKGDIAEGYSVSREKKESFPLTVTSAQKNPTAFYLCASSRRSDTEAFFGQGTRLTVV.